These 13 T cell receptor beta chains came from one sample sequenced in a study of cytomegalovirus exposure and HLA in healthy donors. Primers: 60 Vbeta forward and 13 Jbeta reverse. Produced via immunoSEQ multiplex PCR; TCRdb's table is partial and in-frame only. The sample records about 170,000 clones, approximately 84% being singletons. Source material: PBMCs. These TCRs come from a man aged 25 to 45 in good health and CMV-seropositive.

The chain couples TRBV4-1 to TRBJ2-1; the D gene is possibly TRBD2 (6 bases). The CDR3 is 15 residues long. V gave up 5 bases and J gave up 9 bases, with 20 bases separating them. Germline V CDR1 and CDR2: MGHRA, YSYEKL. In DNA, the CDR3 is TGCGCCAGCAGCACAAGGTGGGGGGAATACGGTGAGCAGTTCTTC. Translating gives CASSTRWGEYGEQFF.

The chain has TRBV30 and TRBJ1-2, with 9 bases that match TRBD1. The CDR3 has 15 amino acids. Germline values: CDR1 GTSNPN, CDR2 SVGIG (reference sequence). Trimming at V came to 5 bases and at J to 5 bases, leaving 12 bases not matched to a gene. The CDR3 spells CAWVRDRVKEYGYTF. The CDR3 coding sequence is TGTGCCTGGGTCCGGGACAGGGTAAAAGAGTATGGCTACACCTTC. The full variable domain, rest sourced from reference TRBV30 and TRBJ1-2, is SQTIHQWPATLVQPVGSPLSLECTVEGTSNPNLYWYRQAAGRGLQLLFYSVGIGQISSEVPQNLSASRPQDRQFILSSKKLLLSDSGFYLCAWVRDRVKEYGYTFGSGTRLTVV.

The V gene is TRBV13, the J gene TRBJ1-5; no definite D call. Trimming removed 0 bases from V and 6 bases from J, with 9 bases in between. In germline, CDR1 is PRHDT, CDR2 FYEKMQ (reference sequence). The CDR3 sequence is 14 residues long. CDR3 protein: CASSLGRGIQPQHF. For the CDR3, the DNA is TGTGCCAGCAGCTTAGGCCGAGGGATTCAGCCCCAGCATTTT. Drawing the rest from reference TRBV13 and TRBJ1-5, the complete variable domain is AAGVIQSPRHLIKEKRETATLKCYPIPRHDTVYWYQQGPGQDPQFLISFYEKMQSDKGSIPDRFSAQQFSDYHSELNMSSLELGDSALYFCASSLGRGIQPQHFGDGTRLSIL.

The chain uses TRBV7-3 and TRBJ2-3; 7 bases fit TRBD2. Germline lookup yields CDR1 SGHTA and CDR2 FQGTGA. CDR3 length: 14 amino acids. Trimming at V came to 5 bases and at J to 6 bases, leaving 8 bases not matched to a gene. The CDR3 sequence is CASSPQRGLDTQYF. CDR3 in DNA: TGTGCCAGCAGCCCTCAGCGGGGACTGGATACGCAGTATTTT.

The chain uses TRBV30 and TRBJ2-3; 13 bases map to TRBD2. V was pared by 3 bases and J by 5 bases, with 2 bases of the junction left unmatched. Germline CDR1 is GTSNPN and CDR2 is SVGIG (reference sequence). The CDR3 spans 14 residues. The CDR3 loop reads CAWRLAGGRDTQYF. CDR3 in DNA: TGTGCCTGGAGACTAGCGGGAGGGCGAGATACGCAGTATTTT.

V is TRBV2 and J is TRBJ1-3, with D maybe TRBD1 (5 bases). The germline gives CDR1 SNHLY, CDR2 FYNNEI. Trimming removed 8 bases at V and 4 bases at J, with 15 bases between. The CDR3 contains 14 residues. The CDR3 sequence: CASGGLDGGNTIYF. Here the CDR3 DNA reads TGTGCCAGCGGGGGGTTGGACGGAGGAAACACCATATATTTT.

The DNA of the CDR3 is TGTGCCAGCAGCTTAGCGGAGGGGTCGAACACTGAAGCTTTCTTT. Protein sequence: CASSLAEGSNTEAFF. The chain links TRBV7-9 to TRBJ1-1; D might be TRBD1 (5 bases). Germline CDR1 and CDR2: SEHNR and FQNEAQ (reference sequence). Trimming pared 0 bases from V and 1 base from J, leaving 9 bases between. This CDR3 has 15 amino acids.

J is TRBJ2-1 and V is TRBV4-3; 8 bases align to TRBD2. J gave up 1 base and V 0 bases, and 14 bases lay outside the gene matches. The germline V gene encodes CDR1 LGHNA and CDR2 YSLEER. The CDR3 contains 20 residues. CDR3 loop: CASSQDGASLAGPSYNEQFF. DNA for the CDR3: TGCGCCAGCAGCCAAGATGGGGCCTCTCTAGCGGGCCCTTCCTACAATGAGCAGTTCTTC.

The chain couples TRBV2 to TRBJ2-5, with 8 bases identical to TRBD1. V shed 3 bases and J 6 bases; nucleotides not matched to a gene: 3. This CDR3 has 13 amino acids. Germline V gene sequence: CDR1 SNHLY, CDR2 FYNNEI. The CDR3 sequence is CASSEQGAKTQYF. The CDR3 nucleotides read TGTGCCAGCAGTGAGCAGGGGGCTAAGACCCAGTACTTC.

The V and J genes are TRBV2 and TRBJ2-7, with a tentative D call TRBD1 (6 bases). V lost 4 bases to trimming and J lost 0 bases, with 13 bases between them. From germline, CDR1 is SNHLY and CDR2 FYNNEI. This CDR3 contains 15 residues. For the CDR3, the DNA is TGTGCCAGCAGTGGAGGGACACTCGCCTCCTACGAGCAGTACTTC. Translating it yields CASSGGTLASYEQYF.

This sequence joins TRBV19 and TRBJ1-1; D possibly corresponds to TRBD1 (6 bases). CDR3 size: 16 residues. Germline V gives CDR1 LNHDA, CDR2 SQIVND (reference sequence). V was trimmed by 4 bases and J by 3 bases, leaving 18 bases between them. The CDR3 coding sequence is TGTGCCAGTAGTACCCTTCCGGGGGGCGAGGACACTGAAGCTTTCTTT. It codes for CASSTLPGGEDTEAFF.

The chain carries TRBV6-5 and TRBJ2-1; D is unresolved. This CDR3 has 14 amino acids. V lost 5 bases and J 3 bases, leaving 11 bases between the germline ends. Germline assignment: CDR1 MNHEY and CDR2 SVGAGI. The CDR3 nucleotides are TGTGCCAGCAGTCCCACCTCTAGCTACAATGAGCAGTTCTTC. Translated: CASSPTSSYNEQFF.

The CDR3 is CASSFPGQGAFTGELFF. The CDR3, as DNA: TGTGCCAGCAGCTTCCCGGGACAGGGGGCTTTCACCGGGGAGCTGTTTTTT. The V call is TRBV5-4, the J call TRBJ2-2, with 12 bases aligning to TRBD1. CDR3 length: 17 residues. J lost 4 bases, V lost 2 bases, and 6 bases had no gene match. CDR1 and CDR2 (germline): SGHNT, YYREEE (reference sequence).